This T cell receptor (beta chain) was recorded in a study of cytomegalovirus exposure and HLA in healthy donors. Broader study findings: There were reportedly fewer N-insertions in an Asian-associated ancestry cluster than the approximately 670-donor mean, in a later analysis. Analysis was carried out at a later point, and it linked a missense DCLRE1C variant to TCR beta V- and J-gene trimming. After further analysis at a later stage, 15,000 to 20,000 TCR beta sequences were associated with HLA alleles at 0.05 false discovery rate.

Of note for this clone: The antigen is not known.

The CDR3 has 15 residues. Germline assignment: CDR1 MNHEY and CDR2 SVGAGI. V dropped 8 bases and J dropped 7; count of bases not matched to a gene: 7. Both 60 Vbeta primers and 13 Jbeta primers went into the PCR. Assay: immunoSEQ multiplex PCR; the TCRdb copy retains only in-frame clones and omits some. The sample records about 120,000 clones, roughly 80% being singletons. The chain links TRBV6-5 to TRBJ2-1, with 14 bases aligning to TRBD2. The receptor was derived from a woman in her late teens or twenties in good health and CMV-seronegative. The sample consisted of PBMCs. The CDR3 reads CASGGLAGGRNEQFF. CDR3 sequence (DNA): TGTGCCAGCGGCGGACTAGCGGGGGGCCGGAATGAGCAGTTCTTC.